The 9 T cell receptor beta chains listed next were all sequenced from one sample in a study of a mutant IDH1 vaccine in newly diagnosed glioma. Assay used: immunoSEQ multiplex PCR; TCRdb lists only in-frame clones, some missing. The table lists tens of thousands of clones, roughly 80% of them singletons. Specified time point: week 11, during vaccination. Doses consisted of 300 ug of mutant IDH1 20-mer peptide each, paired with topical imiquimod. No antigens are known for them. The material sequenced was PBMCs, taken from a glioma patient whose treatment included an IDH1 peptide vaccine. Source of these receptors: a man aged 50 to 60 with glioma.

This chain connects TRBV6-5 to TRBJ1-2, with 7 positions matching TRBD1. There are 16 residues in the CDR3. The junction had 14 bases not matched to a gene; V was cut back by 3 bases and J by 7 bases. The germline CDR1 and CDR2 sequences are MNHEY and SVGAGI. The CDR3 is CASSYPGRKPGGGYTF. The DNA for the CDR3 is TGTGCCAGCAGTTATCCGGGACGGAAACCAGGGGGTGGCTACACCTTC.

This clone was seen only once. CDR3 nucleotide sequence: TGTGCCAGCAGTTTATGGGGGGCTGGCACTGAAGCTTTCTTT. As protein: CASSLWGAGTEAFF. The rearrangement uses TRBV27 and TRBJ1-1; weak D call: TRBD1 (6 bases). Per germline, CDR1 MNHEY and CDR2 SMNVEV (reference sequence). The CDR3 is 14 amino acids. The ends were cut back, 1 base at V and 4 bases at J, with 10 bases in the middle.

The J gene is TRBJ2-7, the V gene TRBV6-5; no firm D call. Germline assignment: CDR1 MNHEY and CDR2 SVGAGI. The CDR3 runs to 11 residues. The V end was cut by 6 bases, the J end by 5 bases, with 8 bases between. CDR3 residues: CASSLEDEQYF. Written as DNA, the CDR3 is TGTGCCAGCAGCCTCGAGGACGAGCAGTACTTC.

The CDR3 region has the DNA TGTGCCAGCAGCTTAAGAAGCGGGAGCTCCTACAATGAGCAGTTCTTC. Translated, it gives CASSLRSGSSYNEQFF. The chain is built from TRBV7-2 and TRBJ2-1, with 8 bases identical to TRBD2. Germline lookup yields CDR1 SGHTA and CDR2 FQGNSA. This CDR3 has 16 amino acids. Trimming at V came to 2 bases and at J to 0 bases, leaving 3 bases not matched to a gene.

The chain is built from TRBV18 and TRBJ1-1; no definite D call. Trimming cost V 5 bases and J 5 bases, with 12 bases left between them. CDR1 is KGHSH and CDR2 is LQKENI in the germline V gene. CDR3 size: 13 residues. The CDR3 region is CASSSVGWTEAFF. In DNA form, the CDR3 reads TGTGCCAGCTCATCGGTTGGGTGGACTGAAGCTTTCTTT.

This clone was recorded a few times. V and J are TRBV9 and TRBJ1-3, with 8 nucleotides matching TRBD1. This CDR3 contains 15 residues. The trim removed 0 bases at V and 3 bases at J, leaving 2 bases unmatched. Per germline, CDR1 SGDLS and CDR2 YYNGEE. In DNA form, the CDR3 reads TGTGCCAGCAGCGTAGAAGGACAGGGTGGAAACACCATATATTTT. Its protein is CASSVEGQGGNTIYF.

This chain uses TRBV10-3 with TRBJ2-1; no firm D call. This CDR3 has 12 residues. Germline V CDR1 and CDR2: ENHRY, SYGVKD. Trimming removed 10 bases from V and 4 bases from J, with 11 bases in between. CDR3 sequence reads: CATYDPYNEQFF. The CDR3 DNA is TGTGCCACCTACGACCCGTACAATGAGCAGTTCTTC.

This clone has only one observation. At one end, the junction sequence differs from germline, possibly due to a read error. CDR3 nucleotides: TGTGCTAGCAGCTTAACCCAGGACGGTGAGCAGTACTTC. It translates to CASSLTQDGEQYF. The chain combines TRBV7-7 with TRBJ2-7; D remains ambiguous. This CDR3 is built from 13 residues. In germline, CDR1 is SSHAT, CDR2 FNYEAQ (reference sequence).

The chain carries TRBV7-2 and TRBJ2-1, with 12 bases matching TRBD2. V was clipped by 5 bases and J by 5 bases; unmatched bases: 4. The CDR3 is 15 amino acids. The V gene's germline CDR1 is SGHTA and CDR2 FQGNSA. This CDR3 is CASSVTSGSHNEQFF. The CDR3 DNA reads as TGTGCCAGCAGCGTGACTAGCGGGAGTCACAATGAGCAGTTCTTC.